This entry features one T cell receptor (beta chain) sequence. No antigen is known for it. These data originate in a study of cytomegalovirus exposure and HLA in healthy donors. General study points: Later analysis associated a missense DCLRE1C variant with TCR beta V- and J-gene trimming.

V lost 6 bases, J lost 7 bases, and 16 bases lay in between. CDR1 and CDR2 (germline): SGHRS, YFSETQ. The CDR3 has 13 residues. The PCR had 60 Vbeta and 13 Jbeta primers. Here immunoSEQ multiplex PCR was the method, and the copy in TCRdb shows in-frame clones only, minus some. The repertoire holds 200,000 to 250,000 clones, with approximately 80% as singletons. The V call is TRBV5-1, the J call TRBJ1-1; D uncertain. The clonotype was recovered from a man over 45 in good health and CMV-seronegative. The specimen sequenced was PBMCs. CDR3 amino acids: CASTDQVNGEAFF. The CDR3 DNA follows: TGCGCCAGCACAGACCAGGTGAATGGTGAAGCTTTCTTT.